One TCR beta chain is described in this entry. Its antigen has not been determined. Base qualities are missing; no much larger clone stands one base away. These data are taken from a study of post-analysis software for immune sequencing data (dated by TCRdb to 2013 to 2016). As for the study more broadly: Recorded disease courses included relapsing-remitting, secondary progressive and progressive-relapsing multiple sclerosis, with some patients lacking subtype annotation. A subset of samples was prepared in parallel using single-end sample barcoding, then pooled and co-amplified after Illumina adapter ligation. The multiple sclerosis patient repertoires were compared with some twelve previously published healthy control repertoires from donors aged about 6 to 26 years.

TCR beta repertoires were profiled from peripheral blood of approximately 13 young patients with multiple sclerosis to demonstrate the VDJtools post-analysis software. The multiple sclerosis patients were children and adolescents between roughly 6 and 17 years of age. The research as a whole found: Patients showed significantly higher frequencies than controls for about five TRBV segments, among them TRBV5-6, TRBV5-1 and TRBV20-1. Direct clustering with F measure showed strong co-clustering of samples prepared in the same batch, prompting a batch-effect correction. Normalized Chao1 diversity was significantly lower in multiple sclerosis patients than controls, suggesting substantial peripheral T-cell clonal expansion. The control group was slightly older than the multiple sclerosis patient group.

The library was generated by PCR. TCRdb names Illumina HiSeq 2500 as the instrument used. To reduce PCR and sequencing biases, unique molecular identifiers were incorporated into the TCR beta cDNA libraries. About 500,000 cDNA molecules were obtained for every 1 to 10 million input T cells, so each molecule roughly corresponded to one T cell. Patient libraries were prepared and sequenced with the same protocol used for the earlier healthy control dataset. Samples belonging to the same batch were prepared together, multiplexed and sequenced on a shared HiSeq lane. In the source study's methods: Raw barcoded reads were processed with MIGEC, and single-read molecular identifier groups were discarded before consensus assembly and CDR3 extraction. VDJtools was used for post-analysis of the clonotype tables, with diversity normalized by down-sampling every dataset to the smallest sample size. In repertoire overlap clustering, CDR3 amino acid sequences, but not nucleotide sequences, were matched to correct batch-related cross-sample contamination. TCRdb ran its own pipeline on the public reads, namely fastp trimming at Q25 and MiXCR clone calling, and kept in-frame beta chains. Records with the same CDR3 protein are collapsed into one entry carrying the most frequent genes and DNA. The authors' filters were not applied to this entry. In all, the sample holds fewer than 700,000 distinct CDR3 sequences, and about 44% of those were seen once. The leading ten clones occupy roughly 1.7% of the sample.

According to the germline V gene, CDR1 reads SGHRS and CDR2 reads YFSETQ. Counted from cysteine to phenylalanine, this CDR3 has 14 amino acids. Just the 42-base CDR3 DNA is kept, in frame starting at base 1. The sequenced material came from blood. The receptor's source is a girl aged 5-17 years with multiple sclerosis. The rearrangement combines TRBV5-1 with TRBJ2-5, with the D assignment possibly TRBD1 or TRBD2, given 5 matching bases for each. The DNA end favors TRBJ2-7, so the J call may be wrong. Here is the DNA: TGCGCCAGCAGCTCAGGAGAGGGGCCGGGCGAGCAGTACTTC. This translates into CASSSGEGPGEQYF.